This T cell receptor beta chain was sequenced during a study of CXCR3-negative and CXCR3-positive naive CD8 T cells. General study findings and limits: Memory CD8+ cells showed much lower diversity, while both naive subsets were comparably high.

Regarding this clonotype: No antigen is known for it.

CDR3 length equals 12 residues. Germline CDR1 reads MNHEY; CDR2 reads SMNVEV (reference sequence). Libraries of TRB cDNA were made by 5' RACE and carried UMIs. From the 5' RACE reads, TCRdb lists one entry per CDR3 protein and no DNA. The table gives 45,000 or so distinct CDR3 sequences; the top ten clones make up roughly 1.6% of it. This TCR was sampled from a human donor in good health. Some clones in this sample may be carry-over from other donors' samples. The sequenced material came from naive CXCR3- CD8+ T cells from blood. As to subset: CD45RO-CCR7+CD27+CD95- naive CD8+ T cells lacking CXCR3 (TNR3-). V and J are TRBV27 and TRBJ2-1. CDR3 in amino acids: CASSFGGNEQFF.